This TCR beta chain is drawn from a study of blood T cell repertoires in COVID-19 (dated by TCRdb to about 2020). Looking at the study overall: The collaborator samples originated in the United States, Italy and Spain and spanned the acute and convalescent phases of COVID-19. The material from the prospective study consisted of cDNA or gDNA derived from T cells, B-cell-depleted T cells, or PBMCs. Subjects who had been exposed to COVID-19, were actively infected with it, or had recovered from it provided the deeply sampled blood TCRbeta repertoires that made up the dataset. The repertoires were released in a freely available public database intended as a resource for research on the immune response to SARS-CoV-2. Samples came from the ongoing ImmuneRACE study (first 160 participants) plus 1,254 subjects from 6 global collaborators. Sample metadata almost always included a de-identified subject ID, COVID-19 status, age in years and sex. HLA class I and class II types, where available, came from metadata supplied by the sample provider rather than from assay-based typing.

TCRbeta CDR3 regions were amplified from genomic DNA using the immunoSEQ Assay, a bias-controlled multiplex PCR. The paper's processing steps were these. The number of nucleated cells in each sample was estimated from the amplification of reference gene primers within the assay. Sequence reads were collapsed and filtered to measure the absolute abundance of every unique TCRbeta CDR3 rearrangement. For each sample, productive Simpson clonality was calculated as the square root of Simpson's diversity index across productive rearrangements. TCRdb limited this immuneACCESS table to in-frame rearrangements with V and J called. A share of clones is missing; checked studies link under half to unresolved V genes, and the rest is unexplained. D and trimming were read from the DNA, whereas the V and J calls and clone size are those reported in that table. In this sample the table shows roughly 110,000 clones, approximately 90% of which occur a single time. 15% to 20% of the sample is held by the ten biggest clonotypes.

Each collaborating institution followed its own protocols to collect whole blood in K2EDTA tubes. For TCRbeta analysis, collaborators shipped samples in one of three forms: frozen whole blood, isolated PBMCs, or DNA extracted from either of those sample types. Results and caveats for the whole study, not just this receptor: How much clinical and demographic metadata was included differed by source and by participant, and the metadata was provided uncurated.

CDR1 and CDR2 were assigned from the germline V gene as SGHDT and YYEEEE. V loses 0 bases of germline sequence and J loses 6 bases, and the interval between the two ends is 7 bases. The CDR3 sequence holds 13 residues, the cysteine and phenylalanine included. Of the read, only the CDR3 DNA is kept; its 39 bases are in frame from base 1. A remark on this clone: This receptor's antigen is unknown. Base qualities are missing; no much larger clone stands one base away.

Sequenced sample: peripheral blood. The sequence was obtained from a human donor with acute or convalescent COVID-19. The donor label of this sample is uncertain. Recombination joined TRBV5-6 with TRBJ2-1, with TRBD1 tentatively as D gene (5 bases match). The CDR3 protein is CASSLDRGNEQFF. The DNA sequence is given as TGTGCCAGCAGCTTGGATAGGGGCAATGAGCAGTTCTTC.